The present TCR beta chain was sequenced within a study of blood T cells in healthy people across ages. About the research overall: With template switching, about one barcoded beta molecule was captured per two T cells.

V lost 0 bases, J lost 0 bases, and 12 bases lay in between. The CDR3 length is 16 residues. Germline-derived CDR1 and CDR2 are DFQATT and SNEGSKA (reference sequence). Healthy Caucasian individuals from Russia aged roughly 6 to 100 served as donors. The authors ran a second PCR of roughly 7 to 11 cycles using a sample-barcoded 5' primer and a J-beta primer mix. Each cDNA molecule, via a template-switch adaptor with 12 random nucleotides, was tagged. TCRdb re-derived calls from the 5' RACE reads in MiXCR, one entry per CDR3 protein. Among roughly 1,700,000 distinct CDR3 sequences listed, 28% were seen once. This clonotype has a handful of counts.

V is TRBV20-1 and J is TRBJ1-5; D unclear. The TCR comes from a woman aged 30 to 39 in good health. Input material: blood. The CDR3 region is CSARDGNTDSNQPQHF. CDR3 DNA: TGCAGTGCTAGAGACGGAAACACGGATAGCAATCAGCCCCAGCATTTT.